The sequence of this T cell receptor (beta chain) was determined in a study of response to subunit inactivated influenza vaccine. TCRdb called the RT-PCR reads again in MiXCR, with one record for every CDR3 protein. The sample has hundreds of thousands of distinct CDR3 sequences, roughly 13% seen once. As regards this clonotype: In this CDR3 the conserved last residue, phenylalanine or tryptophan, is missing, so a read error is likely.

This CDR3 comprises 15 residues. Germline-derived CDR1 and CDR2 are SGHTA and FQGNSA. V was pared by 1 base and J by 0 bases, with 7 bases between. The chain links TRBV7-2 to TRBJ2-1; a possible D gene is TRBD1 (5 bases). Specimen: PBMCs from blood, collected 14 to 15 days before vaccination. The TCR sequence derives from a man aged 50-60 years who received an inactivated influenza vaccine. CDR3 in amino acids: CASSLGTGSYNEQFL. CDR3 DNA sequence: TGTGCCAGCAGCTTAGGTACAGGCTCCTACAATGAGCAGTTCCTC.